The clone carrying this T cell receptor beta chain was recorded once. The sample comes from a study of technical replicates of blood from a handful of donors. Here immunoSEQ multiplex PCR was the method, and the copy in TCRdb shows in-frame clones only, minus some. The profile covers approximately 70,000 clones, with roughly 97% appearing a single time and roughly 0.2% taken by the ten largest. V was pared by 6 bases and J by 2 bases, with 2 bases of the junction left unmatched. This CDR3 contains 14 residues. Per the germline V gene, CDR1 is SQVTM and CDR2 is ANQGSEA. This sequence was found in a human donor in good health. The sample comprised T cells isolated from PBMCs. V usage is TRBV29-1 and J usage is TRBJ2-3, with 13 bases aligning to TRBD2. CDR3 amino acids: CSVGLAGFTDTQYF. For the CDR3, the DNA is TGCAGCGTGGGACTAGCGGGGTTCACAGATACGCAGTATTTT.